Only one count was recorded for the clone carrying this T cell receptor (beta chain). This CDR3 spans 14 amino acids. Trimming shortened V by 3 bases and J by 0 bases, and 5 bases separated the two germline ends. Germline CDR1 is KGHSH and CDR2 is LQKENI. The data were taken from a study of blood T cell repertoires in COVID-19. Study-level background: Samples taken during acute and convalescent COVID-19 were collected in the United States, Italy and Spain. PBMCs, B-cell-depleted T cells, or T cells were the source of the cDNA or gDNA that made up the material.

As handled by the study authors: Reference gene primer amplification yielded estimated nucleated cell counts. Clones were sequenced by immunoSEQ multiplex PCR, and TCRdb holds only the in-frame ones, with some missing. V, J and clone size reflect that table, while D and trimming were determined from the DNA. This table holds roughly 150,000 clones, roughly 84% found once. The receptor comes from a man between 65 and 85 years old with active or convalescent COVID-19. The chain is built from TRBV18 and TRBJ1-4; no firm D call. The sequenced sample was peripheral blood. The CDR3 here is CASSPAATNEKLFF. DNA for the CDR3: TGTGCCAGCTCACCGGCGGCAACTAATGAAAAACTGTTTTTT.